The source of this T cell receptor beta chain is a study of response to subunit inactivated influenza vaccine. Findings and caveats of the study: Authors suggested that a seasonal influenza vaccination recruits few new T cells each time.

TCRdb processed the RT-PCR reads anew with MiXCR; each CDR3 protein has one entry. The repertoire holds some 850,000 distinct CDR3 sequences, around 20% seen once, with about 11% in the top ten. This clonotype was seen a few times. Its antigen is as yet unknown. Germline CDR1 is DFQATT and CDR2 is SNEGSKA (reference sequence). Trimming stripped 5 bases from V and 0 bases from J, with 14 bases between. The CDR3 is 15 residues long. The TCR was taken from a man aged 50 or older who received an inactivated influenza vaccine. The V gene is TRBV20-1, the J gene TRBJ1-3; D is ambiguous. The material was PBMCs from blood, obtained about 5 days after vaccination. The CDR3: CSASSPANSGNTIYF. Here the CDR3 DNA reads TGCAGTGCTTCTTCCCCCGCAAACTCTGGAAACACCATATATTTT.